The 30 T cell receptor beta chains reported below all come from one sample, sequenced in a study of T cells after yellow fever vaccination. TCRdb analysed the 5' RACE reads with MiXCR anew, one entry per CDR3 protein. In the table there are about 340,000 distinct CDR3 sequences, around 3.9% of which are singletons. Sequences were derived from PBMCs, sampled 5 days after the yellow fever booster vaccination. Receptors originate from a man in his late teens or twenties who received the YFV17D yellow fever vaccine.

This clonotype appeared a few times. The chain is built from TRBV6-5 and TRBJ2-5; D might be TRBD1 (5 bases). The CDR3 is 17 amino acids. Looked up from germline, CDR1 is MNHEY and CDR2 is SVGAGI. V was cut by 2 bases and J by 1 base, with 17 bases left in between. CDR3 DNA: TGTGCCAGCAGTTACACAGGTCTGACAACGCTCCAAGAGACCCAGTACTTC. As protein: CASSYTGLTTLQETQYF.

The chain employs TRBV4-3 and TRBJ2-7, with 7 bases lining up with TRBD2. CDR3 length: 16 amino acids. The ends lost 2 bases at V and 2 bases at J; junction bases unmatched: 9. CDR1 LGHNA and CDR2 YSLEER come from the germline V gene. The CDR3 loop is CASSQRASGGPYEQYF. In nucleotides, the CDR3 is TGCGCCAGCAGCCAAAGGGCTAGCGGTGGGCCCTACGAGCAGTACTTC.

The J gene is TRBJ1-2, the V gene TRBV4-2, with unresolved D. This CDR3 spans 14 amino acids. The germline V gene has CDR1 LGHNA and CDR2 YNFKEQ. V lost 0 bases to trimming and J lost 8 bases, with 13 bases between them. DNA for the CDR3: TGTGCCAGCAGCCAAGATGGCACTTCCGGGGGCTACACCTTC. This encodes CASSQDGTSGGYTF.

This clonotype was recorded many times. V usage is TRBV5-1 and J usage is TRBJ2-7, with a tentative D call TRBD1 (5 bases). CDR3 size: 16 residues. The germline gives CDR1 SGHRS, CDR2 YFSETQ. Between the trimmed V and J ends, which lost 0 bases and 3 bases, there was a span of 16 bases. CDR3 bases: TGCGCCAGCAGCTTGGAGGCAGGGCAGACCCACTACGAGCAGTACTTC. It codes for CASSLEAGQTHYEQYF.

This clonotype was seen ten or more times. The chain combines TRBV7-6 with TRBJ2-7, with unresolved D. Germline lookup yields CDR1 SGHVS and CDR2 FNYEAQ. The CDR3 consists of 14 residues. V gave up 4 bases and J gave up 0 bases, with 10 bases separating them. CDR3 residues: CASSSLASSYEQYF. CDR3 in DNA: TGTGCCAGCAGCTCGCTGGCCTCCTCCTACGAGCAGTACTTC.

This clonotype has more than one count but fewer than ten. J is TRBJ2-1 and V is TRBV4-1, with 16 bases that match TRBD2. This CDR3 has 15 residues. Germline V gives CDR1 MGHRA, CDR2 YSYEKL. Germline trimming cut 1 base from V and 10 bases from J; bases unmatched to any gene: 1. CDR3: CASSQVGLAGGEQFF. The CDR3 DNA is TGCGCCAGCAGCCAAGTGGGACTAGCGGGAGGGGAGCAGTTCTTC.

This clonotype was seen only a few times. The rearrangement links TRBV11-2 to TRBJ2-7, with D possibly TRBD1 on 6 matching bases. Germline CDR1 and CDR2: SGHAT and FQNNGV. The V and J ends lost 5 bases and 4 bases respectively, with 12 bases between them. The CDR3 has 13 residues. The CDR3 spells CASSPGHPYEQYF. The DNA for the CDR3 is TGTGCCAGCAGCCCGGGACACCCTTACGAGCAGTACTTC. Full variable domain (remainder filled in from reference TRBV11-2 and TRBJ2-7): EAGVAQSPRYKIIEKRQSVAFWCNPISGHATLYWYQQILGQGPKLLIQFQNNGVVDDSQLPKDRFSAERLKGVDSTLKIQPAKLEDSAVYLCASSPGHPYEQYFGPGTRLTVT.

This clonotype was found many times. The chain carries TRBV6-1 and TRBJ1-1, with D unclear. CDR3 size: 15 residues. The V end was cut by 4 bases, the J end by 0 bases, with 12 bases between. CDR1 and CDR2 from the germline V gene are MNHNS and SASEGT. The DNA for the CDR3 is TGTGCCAGCAGTGTGCCCGGCCTCATGAACACTGAAGCTTTCTTT. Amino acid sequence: CASSVPGLMNTEAFF.

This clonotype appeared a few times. The CDR3 here is CASSRGQGPGDTQYF. CDR3 sequence (DNA): TGTGCCAGCAGCCGCGGACAGGGCCCAGGAGATACGCAGTATTTT. The V gene is TRBV12-3 or TRBV12-4, the J gene TRBJ2-3; 8 nucleotides agree with TRBD1. CDR3 size: 15 residues. V lost 6 bases and J lost 5; bases outside the gene matches: 10.

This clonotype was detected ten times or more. The CDR3 is CASSLQATEAFF. The CDR3 DNA is TGTGCCAGCAGCTTACAGGCCACTGAAGCTTTCTTT. The chain links TRBV7-9 to TRBJ1-1, with no clear D. This CDR3 has 12 amino acids. The V and J ends lost 2 bases and 4 bases respectively, with 5 bases between them. Germline CDR1 reads SEHNR; CDR2 reads FQNEAQ (reference sequence).

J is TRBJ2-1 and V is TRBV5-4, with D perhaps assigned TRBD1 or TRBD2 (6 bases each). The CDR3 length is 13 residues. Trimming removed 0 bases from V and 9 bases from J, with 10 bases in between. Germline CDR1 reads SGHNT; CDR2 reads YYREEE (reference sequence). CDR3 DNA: TGTGCCAGCAGCTTGGATCCGGGGGCTGAGCAGTTCTTC. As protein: CASSLDPGAEQFF.

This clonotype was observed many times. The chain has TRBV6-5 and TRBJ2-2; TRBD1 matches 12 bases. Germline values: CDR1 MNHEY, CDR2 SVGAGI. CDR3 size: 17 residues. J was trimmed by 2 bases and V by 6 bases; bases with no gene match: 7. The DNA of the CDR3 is TGTGCCAGCAGATCGACGGGGACAGGGGGCAACACCGGGGAGCTGTTTTTT. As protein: CASRSTGTGGNTGELFF.

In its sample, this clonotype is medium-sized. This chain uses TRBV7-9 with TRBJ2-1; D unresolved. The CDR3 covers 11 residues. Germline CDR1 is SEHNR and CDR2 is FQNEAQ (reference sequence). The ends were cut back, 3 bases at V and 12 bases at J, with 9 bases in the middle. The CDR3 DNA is TGTGCCAGCAGCTTCAATCGGAGGCAGTTCTTC. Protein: CASSFNRRQFF.

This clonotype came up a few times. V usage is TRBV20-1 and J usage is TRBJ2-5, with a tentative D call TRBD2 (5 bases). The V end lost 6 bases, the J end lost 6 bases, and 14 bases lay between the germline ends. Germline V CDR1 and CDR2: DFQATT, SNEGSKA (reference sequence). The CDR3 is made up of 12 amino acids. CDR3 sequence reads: CSAYEGGKTQYF. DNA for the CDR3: TGCAGTGCGTACGAGGGTGGTAAGACCCAGTACTTC.

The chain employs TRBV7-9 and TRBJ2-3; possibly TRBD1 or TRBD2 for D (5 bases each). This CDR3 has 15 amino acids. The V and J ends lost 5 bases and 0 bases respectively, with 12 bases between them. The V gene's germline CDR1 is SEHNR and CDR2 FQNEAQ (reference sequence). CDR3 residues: CASSPSRGSTDTQYF. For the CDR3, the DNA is TGTGCCAGCAGCCCCTCGAGGGGTAGCACAGATACGCAGTATTTT.

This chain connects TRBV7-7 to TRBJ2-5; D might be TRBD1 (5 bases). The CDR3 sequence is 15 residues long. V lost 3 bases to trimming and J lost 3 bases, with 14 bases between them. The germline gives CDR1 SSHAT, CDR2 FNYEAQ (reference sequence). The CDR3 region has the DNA TGTGCCAGCAGCTTTGGGGCAGCTTCAAAAGAGACCCAGTACTTC. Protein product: CASSFGAASKETQYF.

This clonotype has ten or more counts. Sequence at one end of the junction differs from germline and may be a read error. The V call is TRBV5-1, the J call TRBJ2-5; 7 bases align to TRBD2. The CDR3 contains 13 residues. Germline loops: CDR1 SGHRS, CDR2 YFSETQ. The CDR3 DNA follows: TGCGCCAGCAGTTTGGGAGGGGACGAGACCCAGTACTTC. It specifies CASSLGGDETQYF. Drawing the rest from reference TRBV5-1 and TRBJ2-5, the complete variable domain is KAGVTQTPRYLIKTRGQQVTLSCSPISGHRSVSWYQQTPGQGLQFLFEYFSETQRNKGNFPGRFSGRQFSNSRSEMNVSTLELGDSALYLCASSLGGDETQYFGPGTRLLVL.

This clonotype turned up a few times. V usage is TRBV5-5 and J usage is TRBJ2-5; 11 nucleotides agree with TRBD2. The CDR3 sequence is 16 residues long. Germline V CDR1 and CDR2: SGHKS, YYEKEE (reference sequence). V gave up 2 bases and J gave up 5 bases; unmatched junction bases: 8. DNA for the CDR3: TGTGCCAGCAGCTTTATTAGCGGGGGGGCCGCTGAGACCCAGTACTTC. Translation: CASSFISGGAAETQYF.

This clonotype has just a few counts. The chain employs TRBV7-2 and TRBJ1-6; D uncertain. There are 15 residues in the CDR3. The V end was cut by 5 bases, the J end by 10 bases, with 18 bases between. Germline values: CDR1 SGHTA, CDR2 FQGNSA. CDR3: CASSPTRQPASPLHF. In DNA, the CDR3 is TGTGCCAGCAGCCCCACGCGGCAGCCTGCATCACCCCTCCACTTT.

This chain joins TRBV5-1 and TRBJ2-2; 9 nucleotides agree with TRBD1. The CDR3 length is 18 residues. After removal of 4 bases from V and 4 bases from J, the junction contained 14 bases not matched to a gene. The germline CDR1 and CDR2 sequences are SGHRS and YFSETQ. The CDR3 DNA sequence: TGCGCCAGCAGCAGCGGGACAGGGATTTTGCAGGCCACCGGGGAGCTGTTTTTT. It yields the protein CASSSGTGILQATGELFF.

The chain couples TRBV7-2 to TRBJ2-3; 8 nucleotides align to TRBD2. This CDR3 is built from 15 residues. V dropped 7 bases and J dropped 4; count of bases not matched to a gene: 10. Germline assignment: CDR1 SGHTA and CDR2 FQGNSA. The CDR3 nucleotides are TGTGCCAGCACCACTACCCCGGGACTAGCAGATACGCAGTATTTT. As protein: CASTTTPGLADTQYF. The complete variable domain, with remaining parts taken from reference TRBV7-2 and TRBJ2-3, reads GAGVSQSPSNKVTEKGKDVELRCDPISGHTALYWYRQSLGQGLEFLIYFQGNSAPDKSGLPSDRFSAERTGGSVSTLTIQRTQQEDSAVYLCASTTTPGLADTQYFGPGTRLTVL.

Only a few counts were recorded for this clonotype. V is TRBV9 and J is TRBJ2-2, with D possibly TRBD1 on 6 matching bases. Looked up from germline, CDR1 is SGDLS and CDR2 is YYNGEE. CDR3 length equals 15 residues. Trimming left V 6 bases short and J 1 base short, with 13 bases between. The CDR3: CASTHRGQNTGELFF. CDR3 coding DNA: TGTGCCAGCACCCACCGGGGACAGAACACCGGGGAGCTGTTTTTT.

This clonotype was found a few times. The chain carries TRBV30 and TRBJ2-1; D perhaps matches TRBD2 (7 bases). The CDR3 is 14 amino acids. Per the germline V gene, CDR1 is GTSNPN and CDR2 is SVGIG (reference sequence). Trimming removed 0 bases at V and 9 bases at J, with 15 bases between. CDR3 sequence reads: CAWSVGGGRAEQFF. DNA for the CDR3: TGTGCCTGGAGTGTAGGGGGGGGGCGCGCTGAGCAGTTCTTC.

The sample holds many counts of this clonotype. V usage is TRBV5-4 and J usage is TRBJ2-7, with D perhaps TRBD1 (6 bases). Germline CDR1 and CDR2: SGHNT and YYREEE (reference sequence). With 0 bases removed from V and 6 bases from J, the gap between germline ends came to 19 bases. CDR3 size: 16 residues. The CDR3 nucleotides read TGTGCCAGCAGCTTGGGAGGGACACAGACTTCGATCGAGCAGTACGTC. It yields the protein CASSLGGTQTSIEQYV.

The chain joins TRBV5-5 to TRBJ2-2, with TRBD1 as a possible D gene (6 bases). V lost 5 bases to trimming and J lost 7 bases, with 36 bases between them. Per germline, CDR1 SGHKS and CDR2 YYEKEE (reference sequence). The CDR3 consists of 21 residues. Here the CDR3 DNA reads TGTGCCAGCAGAGCCACAGGGTCGGGTCCGGGGAATGACGCAGGAAACGGGGAGCTGTTTTTT. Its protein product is CASRATGSGPGNDAGNGELFF.

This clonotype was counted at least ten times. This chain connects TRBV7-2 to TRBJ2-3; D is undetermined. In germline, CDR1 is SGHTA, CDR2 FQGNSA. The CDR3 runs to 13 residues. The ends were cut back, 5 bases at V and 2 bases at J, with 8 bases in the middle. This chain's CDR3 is CASSNRPTDTQYF. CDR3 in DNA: TGTGCCAGCAGCAACCGGCCCACAGATACGCAGTATTTT.

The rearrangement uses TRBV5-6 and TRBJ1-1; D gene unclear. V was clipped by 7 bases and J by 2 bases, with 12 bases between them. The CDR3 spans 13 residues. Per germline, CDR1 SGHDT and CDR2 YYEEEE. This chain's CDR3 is CASESGTNTEAFF. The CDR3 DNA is TGTGCCAGCGAATCGGGTACAAACACTGAAGCTTTCTTT.

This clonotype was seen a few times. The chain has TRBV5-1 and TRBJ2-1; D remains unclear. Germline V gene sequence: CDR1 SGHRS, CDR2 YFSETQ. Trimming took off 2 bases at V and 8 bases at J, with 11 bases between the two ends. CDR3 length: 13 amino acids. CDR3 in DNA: TGCGCCAGCAGCTTATGGTGGGGTTATGAGCAGTTCTTC. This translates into CASSLWWGYEQFF.

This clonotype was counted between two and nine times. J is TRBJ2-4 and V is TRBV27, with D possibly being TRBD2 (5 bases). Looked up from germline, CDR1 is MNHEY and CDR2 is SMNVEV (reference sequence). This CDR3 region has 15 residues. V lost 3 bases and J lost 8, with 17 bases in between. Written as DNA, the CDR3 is TGTGCCAGCAGTTTGGTTTCTGGACGGGGAGACATTCAGTACTTC. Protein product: CASSLVSGRGDIQYF.

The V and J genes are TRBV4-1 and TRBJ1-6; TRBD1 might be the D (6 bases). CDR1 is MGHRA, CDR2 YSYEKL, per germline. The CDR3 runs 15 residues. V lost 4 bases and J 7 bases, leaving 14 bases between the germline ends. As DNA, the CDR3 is TGCGCCAGCAGCCCAATACAGGGATCGAATTCACCCCTCCACTTT. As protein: CASSPIQGSNSPLHF.